These T cell receptor beta chains were read from a single sample in a study of OX40 agonist ivuxolimab in advanced cancers. The table came from immunoSEQ multiplex PCR; TCRdb's copy has only in-frame clones and leaves some out. Altogether around 20,000 clones are present, under 80% being singletons, with the ten largest covering less than 9.5%. Sequenced material: CD4+ or CD8+ T cells sorted from blood, taken in a trial of the OX40 agonist ivuxolimab. The origin of the receptors is an adult with an advanced solid tumor such as melanoma, head and neck, liver or kidney cancer. The CDR3 runs from the conserved cysteine through the conserved F or W. The order of the fields is D gene, clone size, J gene, V gene, CDR3 protein, CDR3 DNA. A D gene is named only where the DNA matches it firmly. Rows give clone size only sometimes, using once, few, many, or a class for an expanded clone.

- - TRBJ1-4 TRBV9 CASSPRQGTNEKLFF TGTGCCAGCAGCCCCAGACAAGGCACTAATGAAAAACTGTTTTTT
- - TRBJ1-2 TRBV6-1 CASSESGRYGYTF TGTGCCAGCAGTGAATCAGGAAGATATGGCTACACCTTC
- - TRBJ2-2 TRBV9 CASSSRPDGELFF TGTGCCAGCAGCTCACGACCGGACGGGGAGCTGTTTTTT
- few TRBJ1-6 TRBV10-3 CAISGQYDSPLHF TGTGCCATCAGTGGGCAGTACGACTCACCCCTCCACTTT
TRBD2 - TRBJ2-3 TRBV7-2 CASSFYGGITDTQYF TGTGCCAGCAGCTTCTACGGGGGGATCACAGATACGCAGTATTTT
TRBD2 - TRBJ2-2 TRBV10-3 CATEDSGGPTGELFF TGTGCCACTGAGGATAGCGGGGGGCCCACCGGGGAGCTGTTTTTT
- once TRBJ2-5 TRBV6-6 CASSYKETQYF TGTGCCAGCAGCTACAAGGAGACCCAGTACTTC
- once TRBJ2-1 TRBV20-1 CSAGGPHWFF TGCAGTGCCGGAGGCCCCCATTGGTTCTTC
TRBD1 few TRBJ2-1 TRBV5-1 CASSPGQVSGNEQFF TGCGCCAGCAGCCCTGGACAGGTCTCGGGTAATGAGCAGTTCTTC
- few TRBJ1-1 TRBV4-3 CASSPVVNTEAFF TGCGCCAGCAGCCCCGTGGTGAACACTGAAGCTTTCTTT
- - TRBJ1-4 TRBV9 CASSAPTNEKLFF TGTGCCAGCAGCGCGCCAACGAATGAAAAACTGTTTTTT
- - TRBJ1-5 TRBV28 CASSPDRYNQPQHF TGTGCCAGCAGTCCTGACCGTTACAATCAGCCCCAGCATTTT
- - TRBJ1-1 TRBV11-3 CASSSRGNTEAFF TGTGCCAGCAGCTCGAGAGGAAACACTGAAGCTTTCTTT
- - TRBJ1-4 TRBV5-4 CASSRDGQANEKLFF TGTGCCAGCAGCAGGGACGGGCAAGCTAATGAAAAACTGTTTTTT
- - TRBJ1-2 TRBV6-5 CASHGGNGYTF TGTGCCAGCCATGGGGGTAATGGCTACACCTTC
- - TRBJ1-2 TRBV19 CASSISHRPDRPLGYTF TGTGCCAGTAGTATATCACACCGCCCCGACAGGCCCCTGGGCTACACCTTC
TRBD1 - TRBJ1-6 TRBV19 CASSSRGGQNLSSYNSPLHF TGTGCCAGTAGTTCCCGAGGGGGACAGAACCTAAGCTCCTATAATTCACCCCTCCACTTT
- - TRBJ2-3 TRBV19 CASSMYKFPDTQYF TGTGCCAGTAGTATGTATAAATTCCCCGATACGCAGTATTTT
- - TRBJ2-1 TRBV11-3 CASSLGTSSYNEQFF TGTGCCAGCAGCCTCGGGACTTCCTCCTACAATGAGCAGTTCTTC
TRBD1 - TRBJ1-4 TRBV7-9 CASSRQGQDNEKLFF TGTGCCAGCAGCCGACAGGGTCAAGATAATGAAAAACTGTTTTTT
TRBD2 few TRBJ2-1 TRBV27 CASREGLAGGIYNEQFF TGTGCCAGCAGGGAAGGACTAGCGGGGGGGATTTACAATGAGCAGTTCTTC
- - TRBJ2-3 TRBV4-3 CASSKGKVTAQYF TGCGCCAGTAGCAAGGGCAAAGTCACGGCGCAGTATTTT
- - TRBJ2-7 TRBV7-8 CASSLNRAGPSEQYF TGTGCCAGCAGCTTAAATCGGGCAGGACCGAGCGAGCAGTACTTC
- - TRBJ2-4 TRBV11-2 CASSLEGRRANIQYF TGTGCCAGCAGCCTAGAGGGGCGTAGAGCGAACATTCAGTACTTC
- medium-sized TRBJ2-7 TRBV20-1 CSAPDGYEQYF TGCAGTGCTCCCGACGGTTACGAGCAGTACTTC
TRBD2 - TRBJ2-1 TRBV5-4 CASSLEGTRGNEQFF TGTGCCAGCAGCTTGGAAGGGACTAGGGGCAATGAGCAGTTCTTC
- - TRBJ2-7 TRBV6-5 CASRPLDASYEQYF TGTGCCAGCAGACCCCTCGACGCTAGCTACGAGCAGTACTTC
TRBD1 once TRBJ2-1 TRBV19 CASTRQGADNEQFF TGTGCCAGTACACGACAGGGGGCGGACAATGAGCAGTTCTTC
- - TRBJ2-7 TRBV6-1 CASSEVGADYEQYF TGTGCCAGCAGTGAAGTTGGGGCCGATTACGAGCAGTACTTC
TRBD1 medium-sized TRBJ1-1 TRBV19 CASMGLRGRDWYTEAFF TGTGCCAGTATGGGGTTAAGGGGGCGCGACTGGTACACTGAAGCTTTCTTT
- - TRBJ2-6 TRBV5-5 CASSLSTVYSGANVLTF TGTGCCAGCAGCTTGAGCACGGTTTACTCTGGGGCCAACGTCCTGACTTTC
- - TRBJ1-4 TRBV5-1 CASSLKGTTNEKLFF TGCGCCAGCAGCTTGAAGGGGACAACTAATGAAAAACTGTTTTTT
- - TRBJ2-2 TRBV6-5 CASSPRSAETGELFF TGTGCCAGCAGTCCCCGATCCGCTGAGACCGGGGAGCTGTTTTTT
- - TRBJ1-2 TRBV5-6 CASSLGGGLFNYGYTF TGTGCCAGCAGCTTGGGGGGCGGTCTCTTCAACTATGGCTACACCTTC
- - TRBJ2-1 TRBV29-1 CSVVKDLYNEQFF TGCAGCGTTGTCAAGGACCTATACAATGAGCAGTTCTTC
TRBD1 once TRBJ1-2 TRBV5-4 CASSSTGTVLGYTF TGTGCCAGCAGCTCGACCGGGACAGTCCTTGGCTACACCTTC
- - TRBJ1-2 TRBV5-4 CASSQTTENYGYTF TGTGCCAGCAGCCAGACGACAGAGAACTATGGCTACACCTTC
TRBD1 few TRBJ1-1 TRBV9 CASSGQGWAFF TGTGCCAGCAGCGGACAGGGGTGGGCTTTCTTT
TRBD2 - TRBJ2-1 TRBV7-9 CASSFTSGGYNEQFF TGTGCCAGCAGCTTCACTAGCGGGGGATACAATGAGCAGTTCTTC
- - TRBJ1-2 TRBV14 CASSQIAAPNGYTF TGTGCCAGCAGCCAAATAGCAGCTCCGAATGGCTACACCTTC